The 5 T cell receptor beta chains below all came from one sample that was sequenced in a study of blood T cell repertoires in COVID-19. Libraries were prepared by immunoSEQ multiplex PCR; TCRdb keeps only in-frame clonotypes and omits some of them. Altogether some 220,000 clones are present, 84% being singletons, with the ten largest covering 15% to 20%. The sequencing sample was made of peripheral blood. The receptors come from a woman aged 80 or over with active or convalescent COVID-19.

The chain couples TRBV28 to TRBJ1-6; 7 bases agree with TRBD1. Germline V gene lookup returns CDR1 MDHEN and CDR2 SYDVKM. CDR3 size: 19 residues. Trimming cost V 6 bases and J 1 base; bases outside gene matches: 15. The CDR3 here is CASRGVKTGSRSYNSPLHF. The CDR3 DNA follows: TGTGCCAGCAGGGGAGTAAAGACAGGGAGTAGGTCCTATAATTCACCCCTCCACTTT.

The chain recombines TRBV28 with TRBJ2-6; a possible D gene is TRBD1 (6 bases). This CDR3 has 17 residues. The V and J ends lost 5 bases and 1 base respectively, with 15 bases between them. CDR1 is MDHEN and CDR2 is SYDVKM in the germline V gene. Here the CDR3 DNA reads TGTGCCAGCAGTCCATTACAGGGAAGGTCTGGGGCCAACGTCCTGACTTTC. This encodes CASSPLQGRSGANVLTF.

This chain joins TRBV12-3 or TRBV12-4 and TRBJ1-2, with 8 bases that match TRBD1. Trimming took 8 bases from V and 8 from J; bases not matched to a gene: 7. There are 12 residues in the CDR3. The CDR3 loop is CASGQGLWGYTF. The CDR3 DNA sequence: TGTGCCAGCGGACAGGGTCTCTGGGGCTACACCTTC.

The gene calls are TRBV3-1 (or the pseudogene TRBV3-2) and TRBJ2-2; 9 positions match TRBD1. CDR1 LGHDT and CDR2 YNNKEL come from the germline V gene (reference sequence). The V gene end was trimmed by 9 bases and the J gene end by 6 bases; junction bases not matched to a gene: 8. The CDR3 runs 14 residues. Here the CDR3 DNA reads TGTGCCAGTAACACAGGGGGCCTTGCCGGGGAGCTGTTTTTT. This sequence encodes CASNTGGLAGELFF.

The chain joins TRBV6-6 to TRBJ1-1, with D tentatively TRBD1 (5 bases). Per germline, CDR1 MNHNY and CDR2 SVGAGI (reference sequence). The CDR3 has 14 amino acids. V shed 2 bases and J shed 5 bases, with 12 bases lying between them. The CDR3 sequence: CASSYGQGGTEAFF. As DNA, the CDR3 is TGTGCCAGCAGTTACGGGCAGGGAGGGACTGAAGCTTTCTTT.